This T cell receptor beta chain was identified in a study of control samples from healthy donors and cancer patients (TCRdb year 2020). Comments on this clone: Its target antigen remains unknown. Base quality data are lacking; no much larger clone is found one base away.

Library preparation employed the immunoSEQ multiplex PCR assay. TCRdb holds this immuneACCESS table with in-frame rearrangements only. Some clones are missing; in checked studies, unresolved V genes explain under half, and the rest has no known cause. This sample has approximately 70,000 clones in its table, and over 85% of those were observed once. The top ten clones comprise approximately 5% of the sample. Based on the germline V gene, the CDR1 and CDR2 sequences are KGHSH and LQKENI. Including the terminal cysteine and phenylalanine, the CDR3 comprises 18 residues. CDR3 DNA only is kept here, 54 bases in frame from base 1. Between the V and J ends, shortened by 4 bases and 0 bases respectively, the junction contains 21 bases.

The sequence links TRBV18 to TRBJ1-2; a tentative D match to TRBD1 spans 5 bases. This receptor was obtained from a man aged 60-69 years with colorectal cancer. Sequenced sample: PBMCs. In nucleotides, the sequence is TGTGCCAGCTCACTTACGGGGCCCCTGGGCGCTTCTAACTATGGCTACACCTTC. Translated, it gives CASSLTGPLGASNYGYTF.